This T cell receptor beta chain emerged from a study of shared T cell receptors in the human thymus. The CDR3 is made up of 14 amino acids. Trimming removed 3 bases from V and 3 bases from J; junction bases left unmatched: 4. CDR1 is MDHEN, CDR2 SYDVKM, per germline. This clone was detected only a few times. This table comes from immunoSEQ multiplex PCR, and its TCRdb copy is limited to in-frame clones, with some not included. The sample holds 540,000 or so clones, 75% to 80% seen once. The data also belong to a second study, concerning human thymus T cells. Per that paper: Finnish infants who were healthy and having corrective surgery for congenital heart defects made up the donors. There were highly overlapping thymic repertoires among unrelated individuals, as related research reported.

The sequencing input was thymocytes. This clonotype originated in a boy under three years old with a congenital heart defect. V and J are TRBV28 and TRBJ2-7; 8 bases are shared with TRBD2. In DNA, the CDR3 is TGTGCCAGCAGTTTGATGCGGGAGGTCTACGAGCAGTACTTC. Translated, it gives CASSLMREVYEQYF. The entire variable domain, with the rest obtained from reference TRBV28 and TRBJ2-7, is as follows: DVKVTQSSRYLVKRTGEKVFLECVQDMDHENMFWYRQDPGLGLRLIYFSYDVKMKEKGDIPEGYSVSREKKERFSLILESASTNQTSMYLCASSLMREVYEQYFGPGTRLTVT.